These 17 T cell receptor beta chains originate from one sample sequenced in a study of cytomegalovirus exposure and HLA in healthy donors. This PCR relied on a set of 60 Vbeta primers and 13 Jbeta primers. Data came from immunoSEQ multiplex PCR; TCRdb stores just in-frame clones and leaves some out. The sample lists some 42,000 clones, 45% to 65% occurring once. The sequenced sample consisted of PBMCs. These TCRs come from a human donor in good health.

The chain links TRBV7-9 to TRBJ1-1; possibly TRBD1 for D (6 bases). The germline V gene encodes CDR1 SEHNR and CDR2 FQNEAQ (reference sequence). V was trimmed by 3 bases and J by 0 bases, leaving 14 bases between them. CDR3 size: 16 residues. CDR3 DNA sequence: TGTGCCAGCAGCTTCCTACAGGGAGCCATGAACACTGAAGCTTTCTTT. This gives the protein CASSFLQGAMNTEAFF. Looking up the rest from reference TRBV7-9 and TRBJ1-1 gives the full variable domain: DTGVSQNPRHKITKRGQNVTFRCDPISEHNRLYWYRQTLGQGPEFLTYFQNEAQLEKSRLLSDRFSAERPKGSFSTLEIQRTEQGDSAMYLCASSFLQGAMNTEAFFGQGTRLTVV.

The rearrangement links TRBV6-5 to TRBJ1-1, with D unclear. This CDR3 spans 14 amino acids. CDR1 is MNHEY, CDR2 SVGAGI, per germline. V was clipped by 3 bases and J by 7 bases, with 15 bases between them. CDR3 region: CASSYQAGIFEAFF. Written as DNA, the CDR3 is TGTGCCAGCAGTTATCAGGCGGGGATTTTTGAAGCTTTCTTT.

The genes are TRBV28 and TRBJ1-1; 8 bases line up with TRBD1. The CDR3 consists of 17 residues. Germline-derived CDR1 and CDR2 are MDHEN and SYDVKM. V dropped 1 base and J dropped 3; count of bases not matched to a gene: 10. CDR3 nucleotide sequence: TGTGCCAGCAGTTTATCAGGGGGCGAGTCTAGCGACACTGAAGCTTTCTTT. It specifies CASSLSGGESSDTEAFF.

The table lists this clone with a few counts. The genes are TRBV6-6 and TRBJ2-5; 9 positions agree with TRBD1. The DNA end is more similar to TRBJ2-7, so the J call may be wrong. This CDR3 contains 15 residues. Germline-derived CDR1 and CDR2 are MNHNY and SVGAGI (reference sequence). The CDR3 bases are TGTGCCAGCAGTTACTCGGGGACAGGGCCCTACGAGCAGTACTTC. Encoded protein: CASSYSGTGPYEQYF.

V gene TRBV5-1 combines with J gene TRBJ1-1; 7 nucleotides align to TRBD1. The junction had 6 bases not matched to a gene; V was cut back by 2 bases and J by 5 bases. The CDR3 runs 14 residues. Germline CDR1 SGHRS, CDR2 YFSETQ. Written as DNA, the CDR3 is TGCGCCAGCAGCTTACAGGGGCAGGGGACTGAAGCTTTCTTT. Translated, it gives CASSLQGQGTEAFF.

The chain joins TRBV6-5 to TRBJ1-1; D is ambiguous. The CDR3 runs 14 residues. Germline V gene data show CDR1 as MNHEY and CDR2 as SVGAGI. V dropped 5 bases and J dropped 1 base, with 11 bases sitting between them. The CDR3 bases are TGTGCCAGCAGTCTCCAGATGTCGAACACTGAAGCTTTCTTT. Translated: CASSLQMSNTEAFF.

V and J are TRBV30 and TRBJ2-3, with 10 bases that match TRBD2. The V segment lost 3 bases and the J segment 7 bases; nucleotides outside the gene matches: 7. This CDR3 is built from 14 residues. From germline, CDR1 is GTSNPN and CDR2 SVGIG (reference sequence). The CDR3 sequence: CAWRHASGSHTQYF. In DNA form, the CDR3 reads TGTGCCTGGAGACATGCTAGCGGGAGCCATACGCAGTATTTT.

The V call is TRBV18, the J call TRBJ2-7; D possibly corresponds to TRBD2 (7 bases). V was trimmed by 3 bases and J by 6 bases, leaving 36 bases between them. Germline V lookup: CDR1 KGHSH, CDR2 LQKENI. The CDR3 runs 21 residues. CDR3 nucleotide sequence: TGTGCCAGCTCACCCTCCCCAGCGGGGTTTCCTCGGGGGCCGTCGGTCCGCGAGCAGTACTTC. This sequence encodes CASSPSPAGFPRGPSVREQYF. The full variable domain, completed using reference TRBV18 and TRBJ2-7, is NAGVMQNPRHLVRRRGQEARLRCSPMKGHSHVYWYRQLPEEGLKFMVYLQKENIIDESGMPKERFSAEFPKEGPSILRIQQVVRGDSAAYFCASSPSPAGFPRGPSVREQYFGPGTRLTVT.

This chain links TRBV9 with TRBJ2-3; 11 bases map to TRBD2. The V and J ends lost 0 bases and 0 bases, in that order; junction bases with no gene match: 6. The CDR3 runs 18 residues. The V gene's germline CDR1 is SGDLS and CDR2 YYNGEE. Written as DNA, the CDR3 is TGTGCCAGCAGCGTAGAGCTAGCGGGGGGCGTTAGCACAGATACGCAGTATTTT. Amino acid sequence: CASSVELAGGVSTDTQYF.

This CDR3 is CASSLGGPGTGKRRNTEAFF. CDR3 in DNA: TGTGCCAGCAGCTTGGGGGGCCCCGGGACAGGGAAACGGCGAAACACTGAAGCTTTCTTT. The chain combines TRBV7-8 with TRBJ1-1; the match to TRBD1 covers 9 bases. This CDR3 has 20 residues. The junction had 19 bases not matched to a gene; V was cut back by 3 bases and J by 2 bases. In germline, CDR1 is SGHVS, CDR2 FQNEAQ.

This chain joins TRBV5-1 and TRBJ2-7, with 11 bases matching TRBD2. CDR1 is SGHRS, CDR2 YFSETQ, per germline. J was trimmed by 7 bases and V by 4 bases; bases with no gene match: 7. The CDR3 extends over 14 amino acids. CDR3 sequence reads: CASSINLAGGEQYF. As DNA, the CDR3 is TGCGCCAGCAGCATAAACCTAGCGGGAGGAGAGCAGTACTTC.

This clone was detected only a few times. This sequence joins TRBV4-1 and TRBJ2-3; 9 bases are shared with TRBD2. CDR1 MGHRA and CDR2 YSYEKL come from the germline V gene. Trimming removed 4 bases from V and 0 bases from J; junction bases left unmatched: 2. There are 15 residues in the CDR3. The CDR3 loop reads CASSPLAGSTDTQYF. The CDR3 DNA sequence: TGCGCCAGCAGCCCCCTAGCGGGGAGCACAGATACGCAGTATTTT.

The chain uses TRBV18 and TRBJ1-6; D is ambiguous. The CDR3 has 15 residues. Trimming cost V 3 bases and J 9 bases, with 15 bases left between them. Germline values: CDR1 KGHSH, CDR2 LQKENI. CDR3 nucleotides: TGTGCCAGCTCACCGTTCGGTACGAAAAGTTCACCCCTCCACTTT. As protein: CASSPFGTKSSPLHF.

The chain links TRBV7-2 to TRBJ1-5; D might be TRBD1 (6 bases). Germline V CDR1 and CDR2: SGHTA, FQGNSA. The CDR3 contains 13 residues. Trimming took off 6 bases at V and 11 bases at J, with 17 bases between the two ends. CDR3 amino acids: CASRLSRGQAQHF. CDR3 sequence (DNA): TGTGCCAGCAGGTTATCCAGGGGCCAGGCCCAGCATTTT.

The table lists this clone with a few counts. This chain joins TRBV7-2 and TRBJ2-3; tentative D call: TRBD1 (5 bases). Germline CDR1 is SGHTA and CDR2 is FQGNSA. Trimming took off 5 bases at V and 6 bases at J, with 12 bases between the two ends. The CDR3 sequence is 13 residues long. The CDR3 reads CASSLSRVDTQYF. CDR3 nucleotides: TGTGCCAGCAGCCTCTCCAGGGTGGATACGCAGTATTTT.

The gene calls are TRBV6-5 and TRBJ2-3; maybe TRBD2 (5 bases). Germline lookup yields CDR1 MNHEY and CDR2 SVGAGI. The CDR3 contains 13 residues. V lost 2 bases, J lost 7 bases, and 10 bases lay in between. CDR3 nucleotides: TGTGCCAGCAGTTACGAGGGAACGAATACGCAGTATTTT. Its protein product is CASSYEGTNTQYF.

This rearrangement joins TRBV6-5 to TRBJ2-7; D is unclear. There are 14 residues in the CDR3. The V gene's germline CDR1 is MNHEY and CDR2 SVGAGI. The V gene lost 2 bases and the J gene lost 3 bases, with 11 bases spanning the gap. Here the CDR3 DNA reads TGTGCCAGCAGTTACGGGCCATCCCACTACGAGCAGTACTTC. Translated, it gives CASSYGPSHYEQYF.